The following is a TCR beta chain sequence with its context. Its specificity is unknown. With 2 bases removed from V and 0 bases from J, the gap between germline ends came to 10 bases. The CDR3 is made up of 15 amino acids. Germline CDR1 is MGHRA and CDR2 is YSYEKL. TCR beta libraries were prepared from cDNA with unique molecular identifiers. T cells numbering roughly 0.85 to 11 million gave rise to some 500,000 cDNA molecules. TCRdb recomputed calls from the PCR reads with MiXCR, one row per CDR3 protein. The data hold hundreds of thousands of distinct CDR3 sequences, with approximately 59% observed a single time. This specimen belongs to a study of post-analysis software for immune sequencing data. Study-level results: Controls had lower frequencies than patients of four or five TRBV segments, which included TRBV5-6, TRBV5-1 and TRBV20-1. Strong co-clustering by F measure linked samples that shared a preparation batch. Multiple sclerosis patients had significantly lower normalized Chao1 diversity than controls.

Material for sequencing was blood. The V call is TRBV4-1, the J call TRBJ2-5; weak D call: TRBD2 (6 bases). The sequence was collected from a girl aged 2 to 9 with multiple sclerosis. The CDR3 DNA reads TGCGCCAGCAGCCAACGGGGACTGGACCAAGAGACCCAGTACTTC. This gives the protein CASSQRGLDQETQYF.